Listed here is a single TCR beta chain. These data belong to a study of blood T cell repertoires in COVID-19. Study in general: T cells, B-cell-depleted T cells, or PBMCs provided the cDNA or gDNA that served as material.

Per the original data handling: Estimates of nucleated cell counts were drawn from the amplification of reference gene primers. Assay: immunoSEQ multiplex PCR; the TCRdb copy retains only in-frame clones and omits some. D and trimming were read from the DNA, whereas the V and J calls and clone size are those reported in that table. The profile shows 50,000 to 65,000 clones, less than 90% of them singletons. The CDR3 has 13 amino acids. CDR1 and CDR2 from the germline V gene are SGHRS and YFSETQ. V lost 4 bases, J lost 4 bases, and 11 bases lay in between. The chain links TRBV5-1 to TRBJ1-2; D is possibly TRBD1 (6 bases). Sequenced sample: peripheral blood. The clonotype comes from a man in his sixties with COVID-19, enrolled during active disease. The CDR3 here is CASSQTGSYGYTF. CDR3 bases: TGCGCCAGCAGCCAAACAGGGTCCTATGGCTACACCTTC.